This is a list of T cell receptor beta chains from one sample in a study of shared T cell receptors in the human thymus. Profiled with immunoSEQ multiplex PCR; TCRdb holds only in-frame clones, not every one. The sample has hundreds of thousands of clones; over 75% are singletons. These data also featured in a second study, about human thymus T cells.

Source material: thymocytes. The origin of the receptors is a boy younger than two with a congenital heart defect. Each CDR3 is given with its conserved first and last residue. The order of the fields is D gene, CDR3 length, J gene, clone size, V gene, CDR3 protein, CDR3 DNA. A D gene is named only where the DNA matches it firmly. Size values are once, few and many counts, or a class for expanded clones, and some rows have none.

-,17,TRBJ2-2,-,TRBV5-1,CASSHTERLAGTGELFF,TGCGCCAGCAGCCATACTGAGCGGCTAGCCGGGACCGGGGAGCTGTTTTTT
-,14,TRBJ2-1,-,TRBV11-2,CASSGAVTYNEQFF,TGTGCCAGCAGCGGAGCGGTCACCTACAATGAGCAGTTCTTC
TRBD1,13,TRBJ2-7,-,TRBV27,CASSIQTGSEQYF,TGTGCCAGCAGTATACAGACAGGGAGCGAGCAGTACTTC
-,14,TRBJ1-5,-,TRBV19,CASSNGPGGQPQHF,TGTGCCAGTAGTAATGGGCCCGGGGGTCAGCCCCAGCATTTT
TRBD1,15,TRBJ1-2,-,TRBV14,CASSQGQGADYGYTF,TGTGCCAGCAGCCAAGGGCAGGGGGCGGACTATGGCTACACCTTC
TRBD1,15,TRBJ2-7,-,TRBV5-6,CASSVSPGQSDEQYF,TGTGCCAGCAGCGTTTCACCGGGACAGAGCGACGAGCAGTACTTC
-,13,TRBJ2-2,-,TRBV27,CASTPSNTGELFF,TGTGCCAGCACCCCCTCGAACACCGGGGAGCTGTTTTTT
-,14,TRBJ1-5,-,TRBV19,CASTVGHLNQPQHF,TGTGCCAGTACGGTTGGGCATCTAAATCAGCCCCAGCATTTT
TRBD2,18,TRBJ2-3,-,TRBV6-4,CASSPRRELAGHTDTQYF,TGTGCCAGCAGTCCCCGTCGGGAACTAGCGGGGCACACAGATACGCAGTATTTT
TRBD1,14,TRBJ1-5,-,TRBV19,CASSPDRVNQPQHF,TGTGCCAGTAGTCCTGACAGGGTAAATCAGCCCCAGCATTTT
TRBD1,15,TRBJ1-1,-,TRBV14,CASSQVWTGDTEAFF,TGTGCCAGCAGCCAAGTGTGGACAGGGGACACTGAAGCTTTCTTT
-,15,TRBJ1-2,-,TRBV21-1,CASSRHRVGGYGYTF,TGTGCCAGCAGCAGACACAGGGTTGGGGGCTATGGCTACACCTTC
TRBD2,20,TRBJ2-1,-,TRBV5-4,CASSWTGLAGVPPIYNEQFF,TGTGCCAGCAGCTGGACGGGACTAGCGGGAGTACCGCCTATATACAATGAGCAGTTCTTC
-,16,TRBJ2-1,once,TRBV7-6,CASSRGSRRLVYEQFF,TGTGCCAGCAGCCGAGGGTCCAGACGGTTGGTGTATGAGCAGTTCTTC
TRBD2,14,TRBJ2-7,once,TRBV27,CASSPGLAGLLQYF,TGTGCCAGCAGCCCGGGACTAGCGGGATTGCTCCAGTACTTC
TRBD1,18,TRBJ1-5,-,TRBV23-1,CASSQPGQGPPNNQPQHF,TGCGCCAGCAGTCAACCGGGACAGGGACCCCCCAACAATCAGCCCCAGCATTTT
-,12,TRBJ2-7,-,TRBV28,CASNVMRAEQYF,TGTGCCAGCAACGTTATGAGGGCCGAGCAGTACTTC
TRBD2,14,TRBJ2-7,-,TRBV29-1,CSASGLADSYEQYF,TGCAGCGCGTCGGGACTAGCGGACTCCTACGAGCAGTACTTC
-,13,TRBJ1-2,-,TRBV19,CASSTLPSYGYTF,TGTGCCAGTAGTACTCTTCCCAGCTATGGCTACACCTTC
TRBD2,14,TRBJ2-5,once,TRBV28,CASSPTGTSIRQYF,TGTGCCAGCAGCCCTACCGGGACTAGCATACGACAGTACTTC
-,14,TRBJ2-7,once,TRBV7-8,CASTLQGGYYEQYF,TGTGCCAGCACCCTCCAGGGAGGCTACTACGAGCAGTACTTC
TRBD2,17,TRBJ2-1,-,TRBV9,CASSANRTSGAYNEQFF,TGTGCCAGCAGCGCCAATAGGACTAGCGGAGCCTACAATGAGCAGTTCTTC
TRBD2,18,TRBJ2-7,-,TRBV5-4,CASSLDSGRATASYEQYF,TGTGCCAGCAGCTTGGATAGCGGGAGGGCCACGGCCTCCTACGAGCAGTACTTC
-,14,TRBJ1-5,-,TRBV19,CASSIVQGNQPQHF,TGTGCCAGTAGTATAGTACAGGGAAATCAGCCCCAGCATTTT
-,12,TRBJ2-3,-,TRBV7-2,CASSWRGDTQYF,TGTGCCAGCAGCTGGAGGGGCGATACGCAGTATTTT
TRBD2,19,TRBJ2-4,-,TRBV9,CASSVGGASGIPAKNIQYF,TGTGCCAGCAGCGTGGGGGGGGCTAGCGGGATCCCAGCCAAAAACATTCAGTACTTC
-,15,TRBJ2-5,-,TRBV15,CATSRVRGFQETQYF,TGTGCCACCAGCAGAGTCAGGGGATTCCAAGAGACCCAGTACTTC
-,15,TRBJ1-5,few,TRBV19,CASGGGRKVNQPQHF,TGTGCCAGTGGCGGGGGGAGGAAGGTCAATCAGCCCCAGCATTTT
TRBD1,16,TRBJ2-7,few,TRBV6-1,CASSGEAGQAPYEQYF,TGTGCCAGCAGTGGTGAGGCAGGACAGGCCCCCTACGAGCAGTACTTC